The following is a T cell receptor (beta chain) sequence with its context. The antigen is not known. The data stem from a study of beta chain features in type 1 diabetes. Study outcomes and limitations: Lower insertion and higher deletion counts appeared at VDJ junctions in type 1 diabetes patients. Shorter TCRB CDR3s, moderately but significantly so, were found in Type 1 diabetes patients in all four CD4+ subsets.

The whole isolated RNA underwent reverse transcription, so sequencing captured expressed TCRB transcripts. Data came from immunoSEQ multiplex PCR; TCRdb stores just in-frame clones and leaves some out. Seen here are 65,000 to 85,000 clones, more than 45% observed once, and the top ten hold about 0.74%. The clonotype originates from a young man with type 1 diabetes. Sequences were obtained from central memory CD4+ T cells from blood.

The CDR3 bases are TGTGCCATCAGCTCAACTAGCGGTGGCTCGAACACCGGGGAGCTGTTTTTT. Its protein is CAISSTSGGSNTGELFF. The chain employs TRBV10-3 and TRBJ2-2; TRBD2 matches 8 bases. Germline-derived CDR1 and CDR2 are ENHRY and SYGVKD. This CDR3 is built from 17 residues. V was pared by 6 bases and J by 0 bases, with 9 bases of the junction left unmatched.